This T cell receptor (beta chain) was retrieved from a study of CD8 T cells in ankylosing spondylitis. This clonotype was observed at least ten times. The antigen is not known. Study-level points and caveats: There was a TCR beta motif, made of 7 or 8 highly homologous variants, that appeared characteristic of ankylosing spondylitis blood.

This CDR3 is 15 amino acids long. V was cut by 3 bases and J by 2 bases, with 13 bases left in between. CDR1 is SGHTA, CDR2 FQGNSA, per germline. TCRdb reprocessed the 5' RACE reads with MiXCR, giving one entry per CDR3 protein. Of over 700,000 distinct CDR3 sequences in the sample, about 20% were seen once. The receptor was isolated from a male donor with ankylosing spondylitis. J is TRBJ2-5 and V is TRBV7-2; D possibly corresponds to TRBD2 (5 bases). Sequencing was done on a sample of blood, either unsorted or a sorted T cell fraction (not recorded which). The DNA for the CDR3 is TGTGCCAGCAGCTTGAGTTCCGGGGTTCAAGAGACCCAGTACTTC. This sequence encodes CASSLSSGVQETQYF.